Listed below are T cell receptor beta chains from one sample, sequenced in a study of post-analysis software for immune sequencing data. TCRdb re-called the PCR reads with MiXCR, one entry per CDR3 protein. The sample holds over 700,000 distinct CDR3 sequences; approximately 30% are singletons and the top ten take more than 0.45%. Sequencing used blood. Receptor source: a girl aged 5 to 17 with multiple sclerosis. CDR3s include the opening cysteine and the closing phenylalanine or tryptophan. Fields, in order: clone size, J gene, V gene, D gene, CDR3 protein, CDR3 DNA. The D gene is left open where the match is weak. Size is stated for part of the rows, as once, few or many counts, or as a class when the clone is expanded.

>NA|TRBJ2-1|TRBV20-1|TRBD1
CSAGRQGAKFF
TGCAGTGCTGGAAGACAGGGGGCAAAGTTCTTC
>NA|TRBJ2-7|TRBV9|TRBD2
CASSVAPSGRAQEAQYF
TGTGCCAGCAGCGTAGCGCCTAGCGGGAGAGCTCAAGAGGCCCAGTACTTC
>NA|TRBJ1-5|TRBV9|NA
CASSAWGGPQPQHF
TGTGCCAGCAGTGCCTGGGGAGGGCCCCAGCCCCAGCATTTT
>NA|TRBJ1-2|TRBV6-1|TRBD1
CASSPPGQGRQFYGYTF
TGTGCCAGCAGTCCCCCGGGACAGGGGAGACAGTTTTATGGCTACACCTTC
>NA|TRBJ1-1|TRBV7-2|NA
CASSSWGVNTEAFF
TGTGCCAGCAGCTCCTGGGGTGTGAACACTGAAGCTTTCTTT
>few|TRBJ1-2|TRBV12-3/TRBV12-4|NA
CASSPSENYGYTF
TGTGCCAGCAGTCCGTCGGAGAACTATGGCTACACCTTC
>NA|TRBJ1-5|TRBV6-5|TRBD1
CASKWDSTDTQHF
TGTGCCAGCAAATGGGACAGCACAGATACGCAGCATTTT
>few|TRBJ1-5|TRBV6-2/TRBV6-3|NA
CASSYVRGQNGPQHF
TGTGCCAGCAGTTACGTTCGGGGTCAAAATGGGCCCCAGCATTTT
>NA|TRBJ2-5|TRBV6-1|TRBD1
CASSEYVVRDRGLETQYF
TGTGCCAGCAGTGAATATGTGGTCCGGGACAGGGGGCTCGAGACCCAGTACTTC
>many|TRBJ2-7|TRBV7-2|NA
CASSFNRDTYEQYF
TGTGCCAGCAGCTTTAACAGGGATACCTACGAGCAGTACTTC
>many|TRBJ1-2|TRBV7-9|NA
CASSLARADYGYTF
TGTGCCAGCAGCTTAGCTCGGGCAGACTATGGCTACACCTTC
>few|TRBJ2-3|TRBV6-6|NA
CASSFHRALGTDTQYF
TGTGCCAGCAGTTTTCACAGGGCATTGGGTACAGATACGCAGTATTTT
>NA|TRBJ2-7|TRBV29-1|NA
CSVEGQGRYEQYF
TGCAGCGTTGAAGGGCAGGGGAGGTACGAGCAGTACTTC
>many|TRBJ1-4|TRBV6-1|NA
CASSESGWGGEKLFF
TGTGCCAGCAGTGAAAGTGGTTGGGGGGGCGAAAAACTGTTTTTT
>few|TRBJ2-1|TRBV21-1|NA
CASSKRPSGGISYNEQFF
TGTGCCAGCAGCAAAAGGCCTAGCGGGGGGATCTCCTACAATGAGCAGTTCTTC
>NA|TRBJ1-1|TRBV29-1|NA
CSAKDKTQGRDTEAFF
TGCAGCGCCAAAGATAAAACACAGGGCAGGGACACTGAAGCTTTCTTT